One sample yielded the 9 T cell receptor beta chains listed below, sequenced in a study of blood T cell repertoires in COVID-19. Only in-frame clones appear in the TCRdb table, and some are missing; sequencing was by immunoSEQ multiplex PCR. Of approximately 140,000 clones in the sample, over 75% were seen once. Sequenced sample: PBMCs or T cells enriched from blood (not recorded which). Receptors originate from a man aged 50 to 59 in a cohort exposed to, infected with or recovered from COVID-19 (not recorded which).

This chain connects TRBV11-1 to TRBJ2-3; perhaps TRBD2 as D (5 bases). CDR1 is SGHAT, CDR2 FQDESV, per germline (reference sequence). The ends were cut back, 5 bases at V and 2 bases at J, with 8 bases in the middle. This CDR3 comprises 13 residues. CDR3 region: CASSGGFTDTQYF. CDR3 in DNA: TGTGCCAGCAGCGGAGGCTTCACAGATACGCAGTATTTT. Full variable domain (remainder filled in from reference TRBV11-1 and TRBJ2-3): EAEVAQSPRYKITEKSQAVAFWCDPISGHATLYWYRQILGQGPELLVQFQDESVVDDSQLPKDRFSAERLKGVDSTLKIQPAELGDSAMYLCASSGGFTDTQYFGPGTRLTVL.

J is TRBJ2-1 and V is TRBV7-9, with 10 bases that match TRBD2. The trim removed 4 bases at V and 3 bases at J, leaving 12 bases unmatched. The CDR3 spans 18 residues. Germline-derived CDR1 and CDR2 are SEHNR and FQNEAQ (reference sequence). This CDR3 reads CASSSRPGTSEIYNEQFF. The CDR3 DNA follows: TGTGCCAGCAGCTCTAGACCTGGGACTAGCGAGATCTACAATGAGCAGTTCTTC.

The V and J genes are TRBV18 and TRBJ1-2; the match to TRBD1 covers 9 bases. The trim removed 2 bases at V and 8 bases at J, leaving 12 bases unmatched. The germline gives CDR1 KGHSH, CDR2 LQKENI. CDR3 length: 16 amino acids. Here the CDR3 reads CASSPRTSGTGNGYTF. The CDR3 DNA is TGTGCCAGCTCACCAAGGACTTCCGGGACAGGGAACGGCTACACCTTC.

V is TRBV2 and J is TRBJ2-5; 8 bases match TRBD2. V was pared by 3 bases and J by 7 bases, with 7 bases of the junction left unmatched. CDR3 size: 14 residues. Looked up from germline, CDR1 is SNHLY and CDR2 is FYNNEI. The CDR3 bases are TGTGCCAGCAGTGAGGCGGGGGGCCTCGGGACCCAGTACTTC. Amino acid sequence: CASSEAGGLGTQYF.

The chain joins TRBV10-3 to TRBJ2-7; a weak D match, TRBD2 (7 bases). There are 13 residues in the CDR3. The V and J ends lost 6 bases and 0 bases respectively, with 9 bases between them. CDR1 ENHRY and CDR2 SYGVKD come from the germline V gene. The DNA for the CDR3 is TGTGCCATCAGGGGGGGGGCCTCCTACGAGCAGTACTTC. Translation: CAIRGGASYEQYF.

The chain uses TRBV2 and TRBJ2-2; TRBD1 aligns across 8 bases. V was pared by 2 bases and J by 6 bases, with 8 bases of the junction left unmatched. This CDR3 comprises 16 residues. From germline, CDR1 is SNHLY and CDR2 FYNNEI. CDR3 sequence: CASSESGQGTPGELFF. The CDR3 DNA reads as TGTGCCAGCAGTGAATCTGGACAGGGAACTCCCGGGGAGCTGTTTTTT.

This clone was recorded only once. This chain uses TRBV19 with TRBJ2-1, with a weak D call TRBD2 (6 bases). The CDR3 has 17 residues. Germline V CDR1 and CDR2: LNHDA, SQIVND (reference sequence). The V gene lost 4 bases and the J gene lost 2 bases, with 18 bases spanning the gap. The CDR3 sequence: CASSNYKAGKPYNEQFF. The CDR3 DNA reads TGTGCCAGTAGTAATTACAAGGCGGGAAAGCCCTACAATGAGCAGTTCTTC.

The chain uses TRBV27 and TRBJ2-1; D unclear. Germline CDR1 reads MNHEY; CDR2 reads SMNVEV (reference sequence). The CDR3 extends over 12 amino acids. V was shortened by 8 bases and J by 6 bases, with 11 bases between the two germline ends. CDR3 nucleotide sequence: TGTGCCAGCGGCCAGGTCGCCAATGAGCAGTTCTTC. Translation: CASGQVANEQFF.

About this clone itself: At one end the junction does not follow the germline gene, possibly because of a read error. The chain uses TRBV6-4 and TRBJ2-2; 9 bases fit TRBD1. Germline V gives CDR1 MRHNA, CDR2 SNTAGT. The CDR3 is 16 amino acids. CDR3 coding DNA: TGTGCCAGCAGTAACTCGAAGGGACAGGGAACCGGGGAGCTGTTTTTT. It yields the protein CASSNSKGQGTGELFF.